One TCR beta chain is described in this entry. Antigen: not known. No conserved phenylalanine or tryptophan is present at the end of the CDR3, so a read error is the likely explanation. Germline loops: CDR1 SGHAT, CDR2 FQDESV (reference sequence). The CDR3 extends over 16 amino acids. V gave up 5 bases and J gave up 0 bases; unmatched junction bases: 7. In addition to blood RNA drawn from unsorted whole blood, germline DNA was extracted. Before surgery, approximately 3.6 milliliters of EDTA blood were taken. This specimen comes from a study of tumor-infiltrating lymphocytes in primary liver carcinoma. Study details: Surgical resection served as treatment for the primary liver carcinoma of these patients. Sample yields, roughly 3.5 to 8 million productive TCRbeta reads, were similar across the tissue types. Whole-study results and caveats: Because the samples were bulk unsorted, the study did not compare CD4+ and CD8+ repertoires.

With around 490 ng total RNA as template and a constant-region primer, TCR beta cDNA was made. It was through three nested multiplex PCR rounds of slightly modified ARM-PCR that TCR beta libraries arose. Amplification in the first two PCR rounds was performed using TRBV1-TRBV30 forward primers and a C-beta reverse primer for approximately 10 cycles each. TCRdb reprocessed the multiplex PCR reads with MiXCR, giving one entry per CDR3 protein. This table has around 170,000 distinct CDR3 sequences, less than 65% appearing once. The chain joins TRBV11-1 to TRBJ2-1; 7 nucleotides line up with TRBD2. The TCR comes from a man aged 40-49 years with primary liver carcinoma and hepatitis B virus infection. The source material was peripheral blood. The chain's CDR3 is CASSHLAAFSYNEQFL. In DNA form, the CDR3 reads TGTGCCAGCAGCCACCTAGCGGCCTTCTCCTACAATGAGCAGTTCTTA.